These 30 T cell receptor beta chains were sequenced from one sample in a study of cytomegalovirus exposure and HLA in healthy donors. Method: immunoSEQ multiplex PCR; TCRdb's copy keeps in-frame clones and lacks some. Among over 75,000 clones listed, 85% were seen once. Material: PBMCs. These receptors originate from a man between 18 and 29 years old in good health and CMV-seropositive.

The V gene is TRBV30, the J gene TRBJ2-3, with D possibly matching TRBD2 (5 bases). Germline V lookup: CDR1 GTSNPN, CDR2 SVGIG (reference sequence). The length of the CDR3 is 14 residues. V was trimmed by 4 bases and J by 1 base, leaving 12 bases between them. The CDR3 loop is CAWMAEGGTDTQYF. DNA for the CDR3: TGTGCCTGGATGGCAGAGGGAGGCACAGATACGCAGTATTTT.

The chain uses TRBV19 and TRBJ1-1; 7 bases are shared with TRBD1. Germline V lookup: CDR1 LNHDA, CDR2 SQIVND (reference sequence). This CDR3 region has 12 residues. Trimming took 8 bases from V and 3 from J; bases not matched to a gene: 3. CDR3 region: CASRQGYTEAFF. The DNA for the CDR3 is TGTGCCAGTCGACAGGGCTACACTGAAGCTTTCTTT.

V usage is TRBV5-1 and J usage is TRBJ2-2; 10 bases are shared with TRBD1. CDR1 and CDR2 (germline): SGHRS, YFSETQ. The CDR3 runs 14 residues. The V gene end was trimmed by 3 bases and the J gene end by 6 bases; junction bases not matched to a gene: 2. The CDR3: CASSSGQGAGELFF. CDR3 sequence (DNA): TGCGCCAGCAGCTCTGGACAGGGGGCCGGGGAGCTGTTTTTT.

V is TRBV9 and J is TRBJ2-5, with 12 bases that match TRBD2. CDR1 is SGDLS, CDR2 YYNGEE, per germline. The V segment lost 2 bases and the J segment 5 bases; nucleotides outside the gene matches: 1. The CDR3 loop spans 14 amino acids. The CDR3 reads CASSVTSGSETQYF. In DNA, the CDR3 is TGTGCCAGCAGCGTGACTAGCGGGAGTGAGACCCAGTACTTC.

The chain uses TRBV6-5 and TRBJ2-5; 7 nucleotides agree with TRBD2. Germline assignment: CDR1 MNHEY and CDR2 SVGAGI. This CDR3 has 14 amino acids. Trimming at V came to 0 bases and at J to 4 bases, leaving 2 bases not matched to a gene. CDR3 DNA: TGTGCCAGCAGTTACTCGGCTAGCGGAGAGACCCAGTACTTC. It specifies CASSYSASGETQYF.

Notes on this clone: One junction end disagrees with the germline gene, perhaps due to a read error. This chain connects TRBV30 to TRBJ1-4, with 7 bases lining up with TRBD1. The CDR3 has 18 amino acids. Germline CDR1 reads GTSNPN; CDR2 reads SVGIG (reference sequence). The CDR3 loop is CAWSDLPPRGYSNGKLFF. DNA for the CDR3: TGTGCCTGGAGTGACCTCCCACCCAGGGGGTACTCCAATGGAAAACTGTTTTTT.

This clone appeared a few times. CDR3 sequence: CASSRLAGGRNTDTQYF. CDR3 coding DNA: TGCGCCAGCAGCCGACTAGCGGGAGGAAGGAACACAGATACGCAGTATTTT. This rearrangement joins TRBV4-1 to TRBJ2-3, with 13 bases lining up with TRBD2. J was trimmed by 2 bases and V by 4 bases; bases with no gene match: 6. The CDR3 spans 17 residues. Germline V gene data show CDR1 as MGHRA and CDR2 as YSYEKL.

The rearrangement uses TRBV7-9 and TRBJ2-1; 9 bases agree with TRBD1. In germline, CDR1 is SEHNR, CDR2 FQNEAQ (reference sequence). V was clipped by 5 bases and J by 5 bases; unmatched bases: 7. The CDR3 spans 15 residues. As DNA, the CDR3 is TGTGCCAGCAGCCGGACAGGGGATCCCCACAATGAGCAGTTCTTC. Its translation: CASSRTGDPHNEQFF.

The genes are TRBV6-1 and TRBJ1-1, with D unclear. The ends were cut back, 1 base at V and 4 bases at J, with 7 bases in the middle. Germline loops: CDR1 MNHNS, CDR2 SASEGT. The CDR3 contains 13 residues. The CDR3 here is CASSEGSGTEAFF. The CDR3 bases are TGTGCCAGCAGTGAAGGATCCGGCACTGAAGCTTTCTTT.

This chain connects TRBV11-2 to TRBJ2-5; 9 bases align to TRBD1. The CDR3 has 17 residues. Germline loops: CDR1 SGHAT, CDR2 FQNNGV. Unmatched junction bases numbered 15, after V lost 5 bases and J lost 5 bases. The DNA for the CDR3 is TGTGCCAGCAGCCCAATGACCGGGACAGGGTGGGGGGAGACCCAGTACTTC. Protein sequence: CASSPMTGTGWGETQYF.

Here the CDR3 DNA reads TGCGCCAGCAGCCAAGACAGGGGTAACTATGGCTACACCTTC. Amino acid sequence: CASSQDRGNYGYTF. V usage is TRBV4-1 and J usage is TRBJ1-2; maybe TRBD1 (6 bases). Germline V lookup: CDR1 MGHRA, CDR2 YSYEKL. This CDR3 has 14 residues. V was shortened by 0 bases and J by 1 base, with 6 bases between the two germline ends.

This chain uses TRBV27 with TRBJ2-1, with D perhaps TRBD2 (6 bases). This CDR3 has 14 amino acids. Germline V gives CDR1 MNHEY, CDR2 SMNVEV (reference sequence). The V gene lost 5 bases and the J gene lost 6 bases, with 14 bases spanning the gap. Here the CDR3 reads CASSTPGLRNEQFF. The CDR3 region has the DNA TGTGCCAGCAGTACGCCGGGACTTCGCAATGAGCAGTTCTTC.

V usage is TRBV4-2 and J usage is TRBJ2-2; D is perhaps TRBD2 (6 bases). Looked up from germline, CDR1 is LGHNA and CDR2 is YNFKEQ. Trimming stripped 0 bases from V and 6 bases from J, with 14 bases between. The CDR3 contains 16 residues. The CDR3 nucleotides are TGTGCCAGCAGCCAAGATGGAGGGAGTTTTTCCGGGGAGCTGTTTTTT. It translates to CASSQDGGSFSGELFF.

This rearrangement joins TRBV2 to TRBJ2-1, with 10 bases identical to TRBD2. Germline V lookup: CDR1 SNHLY, CDR2 FYNNEI. The CDR3 is 15 residues long. Trimming at V came to 6 bases and at J to 8 bases, leaving 10 bases not matched to a gene. Here the CDR3 DNA reads TGTGCCAGCAGGAGATCTAGCGGGAGAAACGATGAGCAGTTCTTC. It codes for CASRRSSGRNDEQFF.

The chain is built from TRBV5-1 and TRBJ1-1, with 7 nucleotides matching TRBD1. The germline V gene has CDR1 SGHRS and CDR2 YFSETQ. The CDR3 sequence is 14 residues long. V gave up 1 base and J gave up 5 bases; unmatched junction bases: 5. Here the CDR3 DNA reads TGCGCCAGCAGCTTGTGGGCAGGGGGTACTGAAGCTTTCTTT. As protein: CASSLWAGGTEAFF.

The chain combines TRBV7-9 with TRBJ2-2; D is possibly TRBD2 (5 bases). Germline V CDR1 and CDR2: SEHNR, FQNEAQ (reference sequence). CDR3 length: 16 amino acids. Trimming stripped 4 bases from V and 5 bases from J, with 17 bases between. CDR3 sequence (DNA): TGTGCCAGCAGCTCTATCCGAGGACCGGGGACCGGGGAGCTGTTTTTT. Protein product: CASSSIRGPGTGELFF.

The chain uses TRBV6-6 and TRBJ1-2; weak D call: TRBD1 (6 bases). The CDR3 has 14 amino acids. V lost 6 bases, J lost 1 base, and 12 bases lay in between. Germline lookup yields CDR1 MNHNY and CDR2 SVGAGI (reference sequence). The CDR3 bases are TGTGCCAGCAGCACAGGACAGTTTAACTATGGCTACACCTTC. Encoded protein: CASSTGQFNYGYTF.

This clone was counted once. The chain joins TRBV19 to TRBJ2-3; 15 bases fit TRBD2. CDR3 size: 17 residues. Germline CDR1 and CDR2: LNHDA and SQIVND (reference sequence). The ends lost 3 bases at V and 5 bases at J; junction bases unmatched: 6. CDR3 sequence: CASSMFGLAGGEDTQYF. The CDR3, as DNA: TGTGCCAGTAGTATGTTCGGACTAGCGGGAGGGGAAGATACGCAGTATTTT. The full variable domain, with the rest looked up from reference TRBV19 and TRBJ2-3, is DGGITQSPKYLFRKEGQNVTLSCEQNLNHDAMYWYRQDPGQGLRLIYYSQIVNDFQKGDIAEGYSVSREKKESFPLTVTSAQKNPTAFYLCASSMFGLAGGEDTQYFGPGTRLTVL.

V gene TRBV4-1 combines with J gene TRBJ1-1, with TRBD1 as a possible D gene (5 bases). Trimming pared 6 bases from V and 5 bases from J, leaving 22 bases between. The germline V gene encodes CDR1 MGHRA and CDR2 YSYEKL. CDR3 length: 16 amino acids. The chain's CDR3 is CASSPRHSAGQTEAFF. CDR3 in DNA: TGCGCCAGCAGTCCTCGACATTCAGCGGGGCAAACTGAAGCTTTCTTT.

CDR3 sequence: CASSPTSTGGGPQHF. The CDR3 bases are TGTGCCAGTAGTCCAACATCGACAGGGGGGGGGCCCCAGCATTTT. This chain connects TRBV19 to TRBJ1-5; 9 bases line up with TRBD1. CDR3 length equals 15 residues. With V trimmed by 5 bases and J by 9 bases, 11 bases remained unmatched. The V gene's germline CDR1 is LNHDA and CDR2 SQIVND (reference sequence).

The gene calls are TRBV6-4 and TRBJ2-3; possible D gene TRBD1, 6 bases. The V gene lost 3 bases and the J gene lost 5 bases, with 9 bases spanning the gap. CDR3 length equals 13 residues. CDR1 and CDR2 from the germline V gene are MRHNA and SNTAGT. The CDR3 DNA sequence: TGTGCCAGCAGTGAGGGGGCAGAAGATACGCAGTATTTT. It codes for CASSEGAEDTQYF.

V and J are TRBV7-9 and TRBJ1-4; D possibly corresponds to TRBD1 (6 bases). The CDR3 length is 15 residues. Germline V gives CDR1 SEHNR, CDR2 FQNEAQ (reference sequence). V lost 3 bases, J lost 8 bases, and 16 bases lay in between. DNA of the CDR3: TGTGCCAGCAGCTTCACCGGGACATTGCAGGAAAAACTGTTTTTT. It specifies CASSFTGTLQEKLFF.

CDR3 sequence reads: CASSVEVIGAQYF. The CDR3 nucleotides are TGTGCCAGCAGCGTAGAGGTCATCGGGGCGCAGTATTTT. This chain joins TRBV9 and TRBJ2-3, with D possibly TRBD2 on 5 matching bases. From germline, CDR1 is SGDLS and CDR2 YYNGEE. The germline V and J ends were trimmed by 0 bases and 10 bases, with 12 bases remaining between them. The CDR3 runs 13 residues.

This clone has more than one count but fewer than ten. CDR3 region: CASKGPLTGDGNTIYF. In nucleotides, the CDR3 is TGTGCCAGCAAGGGTCCCTTAACAGGGGACGGAAACACCATATATTTT. The chain recombines TRBV7-9 with TRBJ1-3, with 7 positions matching TRBD1. This CDR3 has 16 residues. J gave up 4 bases and V 7 bases, and 13 bases lay outside the gene matches. Germline V gene lookup returns CDR1 SEHNR and CDR2 FQNEAQ (reference sequence).

V gene TRBV19 combines with J gene TRBJ2-1; D is unclear. The CDR3 spans 12 residues. V dropped 1 base and J dropped 8 bases, with 6 bases sitting between them. In germline, CDR1 is LNHDA, CDR2 SQIVND (reference sequence). DNA of the CDR3: TGTGCCAGTAGTATAGGAGTCGATGAGCAGTTCTTC. Protein product: CASSIGVDEQFF.

The chain uses TRBV9 and TRBJ1-3; TRBD1 matches at 12 bases. Germline V CDR1 and CDR2: SGDLS, YYNGEE. The CDR3 is 14 amino acids. Trimming at V came to 7 bases and at J to 3 bases, leaving 2 bases not matched to a gene. In DNA form, the CDR3 reads TGTGCCAGCGGGACAGGGGGCAGTGGAAACACCATATATTTT. Its translation: CASGTGGSGNTIYF.

The J gene is TRBJ2-1, the V gene TRBV29-1; TRBD2 agrees at 7 bases. V shed 6 bases, J shed 0 bases, and the junction held 14 bases outside the gene matches. The CDR3 is 17 residues long. Germline V gene lookup returns CDR1 SQVTM and CDR2 ANQGSEA. CDR3 sequence (DNA): TGCAGCGTGGGGTGGTCTAGCGGACCCAGCTCCTACAATGAGCAGTTCTTC. Translating gives CSVGWSSGPSSYNEQFF.

V and J are TRBV7-8 and TRBJ1-5, with D maybe TRBD1 (6 bases). From germline, CDR1 is SGHVS and CDR2 FQNEAQ. This CDR3 has 16 residues. Trimming removed 2 bases from V and 4 bases from J, with 15 bases in between. This chain's CDR3 is CASSLSSTGSNQPQHF. DNA for the CDR3: TGTGCCAGCAGCTTAAGTTCGACAGGCTCGAATCAGCCCCAGCATTTT.

In this sample, this clone turned up once. The chain couples TRBV5-1 to TRBJ2-1; 7 bases align to TRBD2. This CDR3 contains 15 residues. Germline CDR1 SGHRS, CDR2 YFSETQ. Trimming cost V 2 bases and J 0 bases; bases outside gene matches: 2. The CDR3 protein is CASSFTSVSYNEQFF. The DNA of the CDR3 is TGCGCCAGCAGCTTTACTAGCGTCTCCTACAATGAGCAGTTCTTC.

The chain couples TRBV28 to TRBJ2-5, with D tentatively TRBD2 (5 bases). CDR3 length: 14 residues. V dropped 2 bases and J dropped 2 bases, with 9 bases sitting between them. Germline loops: CDR1 MDHEN, CDR2 SYDVKM. CDR3 nucleotides: TGTGCCAGCAGTTTAGGGATAGCGCAAGAGACCCAGTACTTC. This encodes CASSLGIAQETQYF.